The subject of this entry is one T cell receptor beta chain. Its antigen is still unknown. V lost 3 bases to trimming and J lost 3 bases, with 12 bases between them. The CDR3 runs 15 residues. Germline V lookup: CDR1 GTSNPN, CDR2 SVGIG (reference sequence). This record comes from a study of cytotoxic CD8 clonotypes in ibrutinib-treated CLL. Study as a whole: Of the patients, 11 were relapsed/refractory, approximately 15 treatment-naive and fewer than 18 IGHV unmutated. Findings and caveats of the study: Clonality went up at ibrutinib response and then declined back toward baseline at progression. Baseline clonality exceeded age-matched healthy donors and tracked circulating CD8+ T-cell counts.

Libraries were prepared by immunoSEQ multiplex PCR; TCRdb keeps only in-frame clonotypes and omits some of them. The data contain over 70,000 clones, more than 75% of them singletons. Sequencing used PBMCs, obtained after 12 months of ibrutinib treatment. The clonotype comes from a human donor with chronic lymphocytic leukemia. The rearrangement links TRBV30 to TRBJ1-6, with D maybe TRBD1 (6 bases). CDR3 sequence (DNA): TGTGCCTGGAGGGGAGACAGGCTCTATAATTCACCCCTCCACTTT. Its translation is CAWRGDRLYNSPLHF. The complete variable domain, with remaining parts taken from reference TRBV30 and TRBJ1-6, reads SQTIHQWPATLVQPVGSPLSLECTVEGTSNPNLYWYRQAAGRGLQLLFYSVGIGQISSEVPQNLSASRPQDRQFILSSKKLLLSDSGFYLCAWRGDRLYNSPLHFGNGTRLTVT.